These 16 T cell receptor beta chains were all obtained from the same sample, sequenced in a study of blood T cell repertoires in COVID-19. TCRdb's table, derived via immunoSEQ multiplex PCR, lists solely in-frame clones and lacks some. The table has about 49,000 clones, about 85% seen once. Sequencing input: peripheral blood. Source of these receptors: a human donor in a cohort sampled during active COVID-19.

In DNA, the CDR3 is TGTGCCAGCAGCTACCAGAACTATAATTCACCCCTCCACTTT. Translation: CASSYQNYNSPLHF. The V and J genes are TRBV3-1 (or the pseudogene TRBV3-2) and TRBJ1-6, with no clear D. In germline, CDR1 is LGHDT, CDR2 YNNKEL (reference sequence). This CDR3 spans 14 amino acids. Trimming left V 5 bases short and J 3 bases short, with 8 bases between.

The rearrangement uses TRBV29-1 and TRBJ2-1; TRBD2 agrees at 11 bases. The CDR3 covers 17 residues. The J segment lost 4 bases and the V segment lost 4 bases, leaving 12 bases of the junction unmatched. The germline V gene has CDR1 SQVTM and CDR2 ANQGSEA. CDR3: CSVAASRLAGGYNEQFF. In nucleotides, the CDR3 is TGCAGCGTTGCGGCGTCTCGGCTAGCGGGAGGATACAATGAGCAGTTCTTC.

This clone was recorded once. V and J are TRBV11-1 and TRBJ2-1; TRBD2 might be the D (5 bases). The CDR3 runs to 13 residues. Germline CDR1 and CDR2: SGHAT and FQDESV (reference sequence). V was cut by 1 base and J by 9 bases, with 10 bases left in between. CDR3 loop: CASSLDPSGEQFF. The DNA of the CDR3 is TGTGCCAGCAGCTTAGACCCCAGCGGTGAGCAGTTCTTC.

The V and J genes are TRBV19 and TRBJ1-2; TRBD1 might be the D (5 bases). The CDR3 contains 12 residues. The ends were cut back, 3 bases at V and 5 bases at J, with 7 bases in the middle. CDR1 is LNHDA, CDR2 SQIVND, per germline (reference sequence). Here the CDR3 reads CASSIQGYGYTF. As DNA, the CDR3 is TGTGCCAGTAGTATCCAGGGATATGGCTACACCTTC.

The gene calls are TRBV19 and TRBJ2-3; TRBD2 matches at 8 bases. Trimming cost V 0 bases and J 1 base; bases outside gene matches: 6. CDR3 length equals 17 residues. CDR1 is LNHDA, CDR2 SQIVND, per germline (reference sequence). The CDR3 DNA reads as TGTGCCAGTAGTATAGATCGGAGCGGGAGAGGCACAGATACGCAGTATTTT. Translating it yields CASSIDRSGRGTDTQYF. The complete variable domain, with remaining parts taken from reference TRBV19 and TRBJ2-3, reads DGGITQSPKYLFRKEGQNVTLSCEQNLNHDAMYWYRQDPGQGLRLIYYSQIVNDFQKGDIAEGYSVSREKKESFPLTVTSAQKNPTAFYLCASSIDRSGRGTDTQYFGPGTRLTVL.

CDR3 in amino acids: CAWRGPSVAGELFF. The CDR3 DNA reads as TGTGCCTGGAGGGGACCTAGCGTGGCCGGGGAGCTGTTTTTT. The chain carries TRBV30 and TRBJ2-2, with TRBD2 as a possible D gene (6 bases). The CDR3 consists of 14 residues. Germline values: CDR1 GTSNPN, CDR2 SVGIG (reference sequence). V was pared by 3 bases and J by 6 bases, with 14 bases between.

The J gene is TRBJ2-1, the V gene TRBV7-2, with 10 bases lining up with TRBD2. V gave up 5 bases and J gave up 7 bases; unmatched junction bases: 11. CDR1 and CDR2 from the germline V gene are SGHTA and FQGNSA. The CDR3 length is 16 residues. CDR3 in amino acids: CASSPGATSGPNEQFF. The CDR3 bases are TGTGCCAGCAGCCCCGGAGCGACTAGCGGGCCGAATGAGCAGTTCTTC.

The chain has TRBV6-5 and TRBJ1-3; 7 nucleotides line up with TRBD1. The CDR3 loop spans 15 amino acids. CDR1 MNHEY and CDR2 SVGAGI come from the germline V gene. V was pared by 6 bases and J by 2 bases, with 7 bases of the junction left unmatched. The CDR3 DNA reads TGTGCCAGCAGACCCACAGGGGAAGCTGGAAACACCATATATTTT. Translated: CASRPTGEAGNTIYF.

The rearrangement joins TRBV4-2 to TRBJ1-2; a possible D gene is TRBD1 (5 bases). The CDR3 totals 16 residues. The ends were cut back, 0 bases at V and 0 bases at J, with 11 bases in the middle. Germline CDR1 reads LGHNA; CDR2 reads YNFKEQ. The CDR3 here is CASSQDPPGPNYGYTF. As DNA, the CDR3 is TGTGCCAGCAGCCAAGATCCACCAGGGCCTAACTATGGCTACACCTTC.

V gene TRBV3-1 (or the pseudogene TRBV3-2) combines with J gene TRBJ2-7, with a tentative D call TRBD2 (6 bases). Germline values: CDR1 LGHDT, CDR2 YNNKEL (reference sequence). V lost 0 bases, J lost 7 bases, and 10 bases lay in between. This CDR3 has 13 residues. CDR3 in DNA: TGTGCCAGCAGCCAAGATTGGGGGGAGGAGCAGTACTTC. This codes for CASSQDWGEEQYF.

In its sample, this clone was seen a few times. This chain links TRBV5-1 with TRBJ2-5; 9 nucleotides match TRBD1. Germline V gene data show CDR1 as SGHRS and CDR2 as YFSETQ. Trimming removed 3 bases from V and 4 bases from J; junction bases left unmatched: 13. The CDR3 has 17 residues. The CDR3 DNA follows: TGCGCCAGCAGCTCACCGGGACAGGGTCTACTGGGAGAGACCCAGTACTTC. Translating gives CASSSPGQGLLGETQYF.

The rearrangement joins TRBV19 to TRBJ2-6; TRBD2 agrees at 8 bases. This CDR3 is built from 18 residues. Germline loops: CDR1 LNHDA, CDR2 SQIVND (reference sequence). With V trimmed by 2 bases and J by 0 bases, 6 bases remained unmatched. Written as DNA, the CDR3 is TGTGCCAGTAGTATAATACTAGCGGCCCCCTCTGGGGCCAACGTCCTGACTTTC. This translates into CASSIILAAPSGANVLTF.

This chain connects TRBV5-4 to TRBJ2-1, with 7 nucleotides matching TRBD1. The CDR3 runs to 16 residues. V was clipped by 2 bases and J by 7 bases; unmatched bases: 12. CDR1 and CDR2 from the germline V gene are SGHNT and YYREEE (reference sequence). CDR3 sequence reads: CASSFQDRVRGNEQFF. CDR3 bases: TGTGCCAGCAGCTTCCAAGACAGGGTCAGGGGGAATGAGCAGTTCTTC.

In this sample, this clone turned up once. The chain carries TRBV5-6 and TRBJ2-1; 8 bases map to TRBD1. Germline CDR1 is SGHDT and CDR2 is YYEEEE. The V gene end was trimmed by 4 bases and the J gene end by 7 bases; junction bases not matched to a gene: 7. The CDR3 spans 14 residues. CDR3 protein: CASSTRTGSNEQFF. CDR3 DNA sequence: TGTGCCAGCAGCACAAGGACAGGGTCAAATGAGCAGTTCTTC.

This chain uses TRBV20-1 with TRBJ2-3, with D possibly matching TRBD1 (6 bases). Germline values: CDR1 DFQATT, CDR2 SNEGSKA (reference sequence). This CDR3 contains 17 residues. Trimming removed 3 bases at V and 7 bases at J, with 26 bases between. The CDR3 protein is CSASPTRGRLDTNTQYF. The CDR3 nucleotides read TGCAGTGCTAGTCCGACCAGGGGACGCCTTGACACGAATACGCAGTATTTT.

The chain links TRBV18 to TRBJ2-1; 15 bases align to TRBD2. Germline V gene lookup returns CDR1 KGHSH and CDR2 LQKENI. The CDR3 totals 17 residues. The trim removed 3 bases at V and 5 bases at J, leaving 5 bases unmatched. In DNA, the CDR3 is TGTGCCAGCTCACCCCGGACTAGCGGGAGGGCCGACAATGAGCAGTTCTTC. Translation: CASSPRTSGRADNEQFF.